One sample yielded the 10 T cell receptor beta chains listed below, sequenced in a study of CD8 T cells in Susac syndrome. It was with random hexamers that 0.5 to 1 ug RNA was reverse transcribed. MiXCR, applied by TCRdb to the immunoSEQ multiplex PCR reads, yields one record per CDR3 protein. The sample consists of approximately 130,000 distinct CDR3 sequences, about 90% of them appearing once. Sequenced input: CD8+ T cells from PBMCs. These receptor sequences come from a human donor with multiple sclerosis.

CDR3 DNA: TGTGCCAGCAGTCTAGGTGGGTTAATCTCCTACGAGCAGTACTTC. This sequence encodes CASSLGGLISYEQYF. The chain uses TRBV25-1 and TRBJ2-7; D ambiguous. This CDR3 contains 15 residues. Trimming removed 5 bases at V and 0 bases at J, with 14 bases between. Germline-derived CDR1 and CDR2 are MGHDK and SYGVNS.

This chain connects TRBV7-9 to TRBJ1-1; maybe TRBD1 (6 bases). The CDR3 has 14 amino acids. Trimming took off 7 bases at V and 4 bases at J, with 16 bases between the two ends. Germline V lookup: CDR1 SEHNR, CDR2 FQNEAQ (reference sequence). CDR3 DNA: TGTGCCAGCACCCCGGCAGGGGAGGCCACTGAAGCTTTCTTT. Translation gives CASTPAGEATEAFF.

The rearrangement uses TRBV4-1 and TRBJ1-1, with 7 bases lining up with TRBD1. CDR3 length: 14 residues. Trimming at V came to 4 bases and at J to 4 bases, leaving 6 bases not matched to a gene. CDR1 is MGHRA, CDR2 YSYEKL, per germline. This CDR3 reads CASSPQGRRTEAFF. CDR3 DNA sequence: TGCGCCAGCAGCCCACAGGGGAGGCGCACTGAAGCTTTCTTT.

In nucleotides, the CDR3 is TGTGCCAGCAGCTTAGAGCGGTTCTACGAGCAGTACTTC. Translated, it gives CASSLERFYEQYF. The chain couples TRBV7-8 to TRBJ2-7, with D possibly being TRBD2 (5 bases). The CDR3 loop spans 13 amino acids. V lost 1 base and J 3 bases, leaving 7 bases between the germline ends. CDR1 is SGHVS and CDR2 is FQNEAQ in the germline V gene. The complete variable domain, with remaining parts taken from reference TRBV7-8 and TRBJ2-7, reads GAGVSQSPRYKVAKRGQDVALRCDPISGHVSLFWYQQALGQGPEFLTYFQNEAQLDKSGLPSDRFFAERPEGSVSTLKIQRTQQEDSAVYLCASSLERFYEQYFGPGTRLTVT.

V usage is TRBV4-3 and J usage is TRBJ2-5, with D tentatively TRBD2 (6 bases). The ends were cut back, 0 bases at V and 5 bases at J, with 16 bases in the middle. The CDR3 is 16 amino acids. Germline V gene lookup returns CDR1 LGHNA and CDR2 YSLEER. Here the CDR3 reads CASSQERGPGWETQYF. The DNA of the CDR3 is TGCGCCAGCAGCCAAGAGCGGGGCCCTGGGTGGGAGACCCAGTACTTC.

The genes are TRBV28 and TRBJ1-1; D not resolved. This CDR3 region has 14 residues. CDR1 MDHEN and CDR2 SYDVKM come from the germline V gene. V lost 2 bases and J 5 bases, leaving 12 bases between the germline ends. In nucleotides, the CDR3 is TGTGCCAGCAGTTTAAGAGCGAGTATGACTGAAGCTTTCTTT. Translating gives CASSLRASMTEAFF.

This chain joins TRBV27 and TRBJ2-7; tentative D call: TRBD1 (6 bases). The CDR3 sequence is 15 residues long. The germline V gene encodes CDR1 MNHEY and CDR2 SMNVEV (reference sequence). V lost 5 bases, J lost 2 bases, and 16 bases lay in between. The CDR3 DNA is TGTGCCAGCAGTCAACTAACAGGGCCCACCTACGAGCAGTACTTC. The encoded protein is CASSQLTGPTYEQYF.

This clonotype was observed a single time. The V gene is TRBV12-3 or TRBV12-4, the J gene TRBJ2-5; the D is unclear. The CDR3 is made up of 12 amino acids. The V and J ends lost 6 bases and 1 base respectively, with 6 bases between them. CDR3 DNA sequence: TGTGCCAGCAGAGACACCCAAGAGACCCAGTACTTC. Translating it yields CASRDTQETQYF.

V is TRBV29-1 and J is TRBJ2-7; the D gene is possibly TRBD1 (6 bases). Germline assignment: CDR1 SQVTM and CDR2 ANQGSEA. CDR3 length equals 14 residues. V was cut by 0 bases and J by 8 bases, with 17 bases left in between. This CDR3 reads CSVEENREFRKQYF. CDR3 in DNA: TGCAGCGTTGAAGAAAACAGGGAGTTTAGGAAGCAGTACTTC.

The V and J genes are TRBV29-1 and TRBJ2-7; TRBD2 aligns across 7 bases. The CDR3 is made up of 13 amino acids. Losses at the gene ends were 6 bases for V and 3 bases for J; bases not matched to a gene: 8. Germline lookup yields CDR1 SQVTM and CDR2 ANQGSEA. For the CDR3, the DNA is TGCAGCGTGGCAGAAAGCGGGGACTACGAGCAGTACTTC. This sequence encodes CSVAESGDYEQYF.